Below, one T cell receptor beta chain is given with its context. Its specificity is not known. Time point meaning: late sampling 161 to 241 days after vaccination in a few convalescent patients. This entry comes from a study of vaccination and CD4 T cells after COVID-19. Study context: Each person enrolled got two BNT162b2 or mRNA-1273 vaccine doses. Collection of post-COVID samples occurred a median about 98 days after diagnosis, spanning a range of 35 to 161. Study conclusions and caveats: The median proportion of reactive clones detected only post-vaccination in convalescent patients was 75% to 90%. Convalescent patients' vaccine-specific clones were spike mono-reactive in 304 of 307 cases.

TCRdb reanalysed the PCR reads using MiXCR and keeps one entry per CDR3 protein. In the table there are around 26,000 distinct CDR3 sequences, roughly 51% of which are singletons. The germline CDR1 and CDR2 sequences are MNHEY and SMNVEV (reference sequence). The V end was cut by 0 bases, the J end by 3 bases, with 12 bases between. The CDR3 has 16 amino acids. The genes are TRBV27 and TRBJ2-1, with D possibly TRBD2 on 6 matching bases. The receptor comes from a human donor who had recovered from COVID-19. Sequenced here: CD4+ T cells from blood, sampled about 7 months after SARS-CoV-2 vaccination. The CDR3 DNA reads TGTGCCAGCAGTTTATCTCCGGGACTCAACTACAATGAGCAGTTCTTC. The encoded protein is CASSLSPGLNYNEQFF.